This T cell receptor (beta chain) is drawn from a study of glioma-infiltrating T cells after dendritic cell vaccination. General study results and limits: Few patients contributed both blood and tumor specimens.

TCRB CDR3 was amplified from 2 ug genomic DNA or less. TCRdb's table, derived via immunoSEQ multiplex PCR, lists solely in-frame clones and lacks some. The sample lists roughly 70,000 clones, over 75% occurring once. Selection required adequate fresh-frozen tumor tissue plus more than two years' survival data. Blood PBMC samples: pre-vaccination, two weeks post third vaccination, and at tumor progression. This CDR3 spans 18 amino acids. CDR1 and CDR2 (germline): SGDLS, YYNGEE. Unmatched junction bases numbered 6, after V lost 2 bases and J lost 0 bases. Of note for this clone: Its antigen remains unknown.

This rearrangement joins TRBV9 to TRBJ1-3; 12 nucleotides agree with TRBD1. Sequences were derived from blood, sampled before dendritic cell vaccination. This clonotype was obtained from a human donor with glioblastoma. CDR3 loop: CASSVTGTGGVSGNTIYF. The CDR3 coding sequence is TGTGCCAGCAGCGTTACCGGGACAGGGGGCGTCTCTGGAAACACCATATATTTT.